Presented here are 18 T cell receptor beta chains from one specimen sequenced in a study of cytomegalovirus exposure and HLA in healthy donors (dated by TCRdb to about 2017). Library generation was performed with the immunoSEQ multiplex PCR assay. The source is immuneACCESS, and TCRdb retained only in-frame sequences with V and J called. Part of the clones is not carried over; for the studies checked, unresolved V genes explain less than half of this, and the remainder is unexplained. For this sample there are 70,000 or so clones; 94% appear just once. About 1.6% of the sample goes to the ten largest clones. The sequenced sample consisted of PBMCs. Source of these receptors: a man aged 18 to 29 in good health and CMV-seropositive.

The rearrangement joins TRBV14 to TRBJ1-5, with D unresolved. The CDR3 contains 17 residues. The V and J ends lost 4 bases and 0 bases respectively, with 16 bases between them. The germline gives CDR1 SGHDN, CDR2 FVKESK. The CDR3 nucleotides read TGTGCCAGCAGCCCCCGTGTCAATATCGGTAGCAATCAGCCCCAGCATTTT. Translated, it gives CASSPRVNIGSNQPQHF.

This chain joins TRBV19 and TRBJ2-7; 14 bases fit TRBD2. The germline V gene encodes CDR1 LNHDA and CDR2 SQIVND (reference sequence). J lost 3 bases, V lost 7 bases, and 14 bases had no gene match. The length of the CDR3 is 18 residues. The CDR3 spells CASTTNSGLAGEGYEQYF. CDR3 nucleotides: TGTGCCAGTACAACTAACTCGGGACTAGCGGGAGAGGGCTACGAGCAGTACTTC.

The CDR3 spells CASSPDRANTGELFF. CDR3 coding DNA: TGTGCCAGCAGCCCGGACAGGGCGAACACCGGGGAGCTGTTTTTT. V usage is TRBV11-2 and J usage is TRBJ2-2, with 8 bases identical to TRBD1. Germline CDR1 reads SGHAT; CDR2 reads FQNNGV. This CDR3 region has 15 residues. J lost 0 bases, V lost 5 bases, and 2 bases had no gene match. Full variable domain (missing parts from reference TRBV11-2 and TRBJ2-2): EAGVAQSPRYKIIEKRQSVAFWCNPISGHATLYWYQQILGQGPKLLIQFQNNGVVDDSQLPKDRFSAERLKGVDSTLKIQPAKLEDSAVYLCASSPDRANTGELFFGEGSRLTVL.

This clone is a singleton in its sample. V usage is TRBV28 and J usage is TRBJ1-4, with TRBD1 as a possible D gene (6 bases). This CDR3 comprises 14 residues. In germline, CDR1 is MDHEN, CDR2 SYDVKM. Trimming cost V 10 bases and J 1 base, with 13 bases left between them. The CDR3 DNA sequence: TGTGCCATAGGGGGTGGGGGAACTAATGAAAAACTGTTTTTT. Translation: CAIGGGGTNEKLFF.

V gene TRBV7-3 combines with J gene TRBJ2-3; 7 positions agree with TRBD1. V gave up 1 base and J gave up 1 base; unmatched junction bases: 2. The CDR3 is 15 amino acids. Germline CDR1 reads SGHTA; CDR2 reads FQGTGA. Here the CDR3 DNA reads TGTGCCAGCAGCTTAAGTGGGACAGGCACAGATACGCAGTATTTT. Its protein is CASSLSGTGTDTQYF. The full variable domain, its missing parts supplied by reference TRBV7-3 and TRBJ2-3, is GAGVSQTPSNKVTEKGKYVELRCDPISGHTALYWYRQSLGQGPEFLIYFQGTGAADDSGLPNDRFFAVRPEGSVSTLKIQRTERGDSAVYLCASSLSGTGTDTQYFGPGTRLTVL.

This chain joins TRBV29-1 and TRBJ2-7, with TRBD2 matching over 8 bases. The CDR3 is made up of 17 amino acids. Per the germline V gene, CDR1 is SQVTM and CDR2 is ANQGSEA. The ends lost 3 bases at V and 0 bases at J; junction bases unmatched: 13. The CDR3 coding sequence is TGCAGCGTTGAGATAAACTTAGCGGGATCGGGCTCCTACGAGCAGTACTTC. Translated: CSVEINLAGSGSYEQYF.

This chain connects TRBV30 to TRBJ1-5, with TRBD1 identical over 10 bases. This CDR3 is built from 13 residues. Germline CDR1 GTSNPN, CDR2 SVGIG (reference sequence). Trimming removed 5 bases from V and 6 bases from J; junction bases left unmatched: 4. The CDR3 region has the DNA TGTGCCTGGGACAGGGGGCAGGGTCAGCCCCAGCATTTT. It codes for CAWDRGQGQPQHF.

The CDR3 is CASTWAGVTSYEQYF. The CDR3 nucleotides are TGTGCCAGCACTTGGGCGGGAGTGACTTCCTACGAGCAGTACTTC. The chain uses TRBV2 and TRBJ2-7, with 7 bases lining up with TRBD2. Trimming cost V 7 bases and J 1 base; bases outside gene matches: 10. Per the germline V gene, CDR1 is SNHLY and CDR2 is FYNNEI. CDR3 length equals 15 residues.

V usage is TRBV5-1 and J usage is TRBJ2-1, with 10 bases aligning to TRBD1. This CDR3 is built from 14 residues. V lost 4 bases, J lost 9 bases, and 7 bases stayed unmatched. Per germline, CDR1 SGHRS and CDR2 YFSETQ. The CDR3 coding sequence is TGCGCCAGCAGCACAAGGACAGGGGGAGTTGAGCAGTTCTTC. Translated: CASSTRTGGVEQFF.

This chain uses TRBV25-1 with TRBJ2-5; the match to TRBD1 covers 10 bases. The germline V gene encodes CDR1 MGHDK and CDR2 SYGVNS. This CDR3 spans 16 amino acids. The V and J ends lost 2 bases and 4 bases, in that order; junction bases with no gene match: 7. The CDR3 DNA is TGTGCCAGCAGTGAAATCGGGACAGGGGAGGGAGAGACCCAGTACTTC. This translates into CASSEIGTGEGETQYF.

The chain uses TRBV5-1 and TRBJ1-1; no clear D. CDR1 is SGHRS and CDR2 is YFSETQ in the germline V gene. CDR3 length equals 12 residues. The V gene lost 2 bases and the J gene lost 1 base, with 3 bases spanning the gap. CDR3 coding DNA: TGCGCCAGCAGCTTCGGGAACACTGAAGCTTTCTTT. It encodes CASSFGNTEAFF. Full variable domain (outside the CDR3, taken from reference TRBV5-1 and TRBJ1-1): KAGVTQTPRYLIKTRGQQVTLSCSPISGHRSVSWYQQTPGQGLQFLFEYFSETQRNKGNFPGRFSGRQFSNSRSEMNVSTLELGDSALYLCASSFGNTEAFFGQGTRLTVV.

The chain joins TRBV5-4 to TRBJ2-2; 10 nucleotides align to TRBD2. J lost 4 bases, V lost 1 base, and 4 bases had no gene match. Per the germline V gene, CDR1 is SGHNT and CDR2 is YYREEE (reference sequence). The CDR3 length is 16 residues. As DNA, the CDR3 is TGTGCCAGCAGCTTGAGCGGGAGGGGGGGCACCGGGGAGCTGTTTTTT. This sequence encodes CASSLSGRGGTGELFF.

The chain uses TRBV30 and TRBJ2-5; D may be TRBD2 (5 bases). The CDR3 totals 13 residues. The V end was cut by 0 bases, the J end by 6 bases, with 11 bases between. The germline CDR1 and CDR2 sequences are GTSNPN and SVGIG (reference sequence). CDR3 DNA sequence: TGTGCCTGGAGTGTTGGGAGTCAGCAGACCCAGTACTTC. It codes for CAWSVGSQQTQYF. Together with reference TRBV30 and TRBJ2-5, the CDR3 gives the full variable domain: SQTIHQWPATLVQPVGSPLSLECTVEGTSNPNLYWYRQAAGRGLQLLFYSVGIGQISSEVPQNLSASRPQDRQFILSSKKLLLSDSGFYLCAWSVGSQQTQYFGPGTRLLVL.

The chain carries TRBV28 and TRBJ2-2, with 7 bases lining up with TRBD1. In germline, CDR1 is MDHEN, CDR2 SYDVKM. Trimming cost V 5 bases and J 1 base; bases outside gene matches: 7. The CDR3 is 16 residues long. The chain's CDR3 is CASSLRTGMNTGELFF. The CDR3 DNA is TGTGCCAGCAGTCTACGGACAGGCATGAACACCGGGGAGCTGTTTTTT.

The chain combines TRBV28 with TRBJ2-7; D is undetermined. The V end was cut by 1 base, the J end by 7 bases, with 5 bases between. This CDR3 spans 11 amino acids. In germline, CDR1 is MDHEN, CDR2 SYDVKM. The CDR3 DNA reads TGTGCCAGCAGTTTATTGAGGGAGCAGTACTTC. Its translation: CASSLLREQYF.

As concerns this clone: Sequence at one end of the junction differs from germline and may be a read error. The chain couples TRBV19 to TRBJ2-1; D perhaps matches TRBD1 (6 bases). Germline loops: CDR1 LNHDA, CDR2 SQIVND (reference sequence). This CDR3 comprises 17 residues. The CDR3 DNA follows: TGTGCCAGTAGTCCAACCGGACAGACGAGCTCCTACAATAAGCAGTTCTTC. Its translation is CASSPTGQTSSYNKQFF.

This clone was counted a single time. The genes are TRBV19 and TRBJ2-5; D unclear. Trimming cost V 4 bases and J 5 bases, with 8 bases left between them. Germline V gene data show CDR1 as LNHDA and CDR2 as SQIVND (reference sequence). CDR3 length: 12 residues. This chain's CDR3 is CASSTGWETQYF. CDR3 sequence (DNA): TGTGCCAGTAGTACCGGTTGGGAGACCCAGTACTTC.

The V and J genes are TRBV10-3 and TRBJ2-5, with 12 nucleotides matching TRBD1. The CDR3 covers 13 residues. J gave up 5 bases and V 10 bases, and 5 bases lay outside the gene matches. Looked up from germline, CDR1 is ENHRY and CDR2 is SYGVKD. The CDR3 is CATRDRGPETQYF. The CDR3 DNA reads TGTGCCACAAGGGACAGGGGGCCCGAGACCCAGTACTTC.